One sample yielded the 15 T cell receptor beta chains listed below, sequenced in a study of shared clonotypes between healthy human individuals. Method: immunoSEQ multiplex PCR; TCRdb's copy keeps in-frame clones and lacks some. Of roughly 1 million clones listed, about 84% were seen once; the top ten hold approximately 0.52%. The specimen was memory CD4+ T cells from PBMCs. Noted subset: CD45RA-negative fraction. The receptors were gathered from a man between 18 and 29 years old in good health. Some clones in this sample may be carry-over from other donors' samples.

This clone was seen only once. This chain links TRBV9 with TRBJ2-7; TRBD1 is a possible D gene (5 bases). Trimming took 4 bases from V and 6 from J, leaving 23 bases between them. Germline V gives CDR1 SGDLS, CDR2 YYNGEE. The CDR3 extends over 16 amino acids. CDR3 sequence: CASSRTRVPSGGEQYF. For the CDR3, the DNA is TGTGCCAGCAGCCGCACCAGGGTTCCGAGTGGTGGCGAGCAGTACTTC. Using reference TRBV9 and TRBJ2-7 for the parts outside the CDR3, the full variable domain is DSGVTQTPKHLITATGQRVTLRCSPRSGDLSVYWYQQSLDQGLQFLIQYYNGEERAKGNILERFSAQQFPDLHSELNLSSLELGDSALYFCASSRTRVPSGGEQYFGPGTRLTVT.

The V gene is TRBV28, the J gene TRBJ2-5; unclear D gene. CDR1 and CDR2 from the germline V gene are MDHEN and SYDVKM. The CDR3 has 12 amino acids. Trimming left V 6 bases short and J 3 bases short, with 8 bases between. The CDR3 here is CASSAVEETQYF. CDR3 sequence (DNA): TGTGCCAGCAGCGCAGTAGAAGAGACCCAGTACTTC.

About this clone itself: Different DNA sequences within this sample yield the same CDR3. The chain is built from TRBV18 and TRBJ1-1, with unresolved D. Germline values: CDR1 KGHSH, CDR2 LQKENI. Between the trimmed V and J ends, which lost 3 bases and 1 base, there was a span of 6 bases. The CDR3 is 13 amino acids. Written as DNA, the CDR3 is TGTGCCAGCTCACCGGACCAGAACACTGAAGCTTTCTTT. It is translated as CASSPDQNTEAFF.

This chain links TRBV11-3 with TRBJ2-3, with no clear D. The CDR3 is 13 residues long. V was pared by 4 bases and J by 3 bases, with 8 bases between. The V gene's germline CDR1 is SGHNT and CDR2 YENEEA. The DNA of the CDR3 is TGTGCCAGCAGCTATTCCGGGACAGATACGCAGTATTTT. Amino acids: CASSYSGTDTQYF.

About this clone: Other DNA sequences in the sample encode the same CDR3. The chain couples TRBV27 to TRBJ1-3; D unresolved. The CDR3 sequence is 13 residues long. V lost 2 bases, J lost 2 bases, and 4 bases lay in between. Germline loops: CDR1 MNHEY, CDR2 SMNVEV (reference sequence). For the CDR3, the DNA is TGTGCCAGCAGTTTAAACACTGGAAACACCATATATTTT. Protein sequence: CASSLNTGNTIYF.

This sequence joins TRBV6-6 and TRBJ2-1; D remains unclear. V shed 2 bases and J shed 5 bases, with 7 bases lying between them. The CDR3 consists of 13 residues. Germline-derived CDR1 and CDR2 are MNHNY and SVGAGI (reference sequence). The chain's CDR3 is CASSYVSNNEQFF. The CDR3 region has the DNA TGTGCCAGCAGTTACGTGAGTAACAATGAGCAGTTCTTC.

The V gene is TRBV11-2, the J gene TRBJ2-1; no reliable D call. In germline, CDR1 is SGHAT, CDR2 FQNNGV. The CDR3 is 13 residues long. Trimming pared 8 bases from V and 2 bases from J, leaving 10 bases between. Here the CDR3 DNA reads TGTGCCAGCCGGTCGGGTCCCTACAATGAGCAGTTCTTC. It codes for CASRSGPYNEQFF.

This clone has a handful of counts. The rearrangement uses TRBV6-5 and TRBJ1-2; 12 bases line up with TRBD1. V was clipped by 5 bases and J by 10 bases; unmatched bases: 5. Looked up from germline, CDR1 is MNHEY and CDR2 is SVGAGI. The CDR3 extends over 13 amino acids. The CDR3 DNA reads TGTGCCAGCAGTGTCGGGACAGGGGGCTCCTACACCTTC. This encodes CASSVGTGGSYTF.

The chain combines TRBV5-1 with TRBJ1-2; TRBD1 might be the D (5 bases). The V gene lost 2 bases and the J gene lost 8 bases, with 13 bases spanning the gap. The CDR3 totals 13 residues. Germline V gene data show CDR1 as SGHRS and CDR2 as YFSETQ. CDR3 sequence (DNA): TGCGCCAGCAGCTTCGGGGGATCCAGGGGCTACACCTTC. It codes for CASSFGGSRGYTF.

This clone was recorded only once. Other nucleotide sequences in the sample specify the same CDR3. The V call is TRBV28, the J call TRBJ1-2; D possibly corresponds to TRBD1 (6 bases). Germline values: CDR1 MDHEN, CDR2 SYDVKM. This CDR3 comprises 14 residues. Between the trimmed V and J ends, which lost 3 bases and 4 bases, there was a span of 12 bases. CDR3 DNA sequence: TGTGCCAGCAGTTTTCTTAGGGGGGGCTATGGCTACACCTTC. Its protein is CASSFLRGGYGYTF.

CDR3 DNA sequence: TGTGCCATCAGTGAGTCCATAGGACAGATCACTGAAGCTTTCTTT. Its translation is CAISESIGQITEAFF. V is TRBV10-3 and J is TRBJ1-1, with D perhaps matching TRBD1 (6 bases). Trimming left V 0 bases short and J 4 bases short, with 12 bases between. The CDR3 length is 15 residues. In germline, CDR1 is ENHRY, CDR2 SYGVKD.

The CDR3, as DNA: TGCAGCGTGGGGGCCGGAGAGGACCAGTACTTC. Amino acids: CSVGAGEDQYF. This rearrangement joins TRBV29-1 to TRBJ2-5, with a possible D match to TRBD1 (6 bases). With 6 bases removed from V and 10 bases from J, the gap between germline ends came to 15 bases. Germline loops: CDR1 SQVTM, CDR2 ANQGSEA. This CDR3 spans 11 amino acids.

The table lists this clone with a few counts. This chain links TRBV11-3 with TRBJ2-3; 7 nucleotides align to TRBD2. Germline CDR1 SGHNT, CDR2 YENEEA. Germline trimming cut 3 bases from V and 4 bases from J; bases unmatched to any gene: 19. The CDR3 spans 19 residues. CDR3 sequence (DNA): TGTGCCAGCAGCTTCCGTGGGAGGGCCGGAAGTGGCCAGGCAGATACGCAGTATTTT. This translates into CASSFRGRAGSGQADTQYF.

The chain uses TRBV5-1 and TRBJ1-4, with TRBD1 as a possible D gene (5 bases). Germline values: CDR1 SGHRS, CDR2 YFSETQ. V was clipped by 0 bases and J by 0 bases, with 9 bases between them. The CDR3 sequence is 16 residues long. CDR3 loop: CASSLGSGSTNEKLFF. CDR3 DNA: TGCGCCAGCAGCTTGGGGTCAGGGTCAACTAATGAAAAACTGTTTTTT.

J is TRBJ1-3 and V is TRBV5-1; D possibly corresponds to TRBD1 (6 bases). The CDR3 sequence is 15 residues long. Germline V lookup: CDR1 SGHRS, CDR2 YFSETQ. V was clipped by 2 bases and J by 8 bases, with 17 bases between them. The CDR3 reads CASSFWGQIIDTIYF. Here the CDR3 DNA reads TGCGCCAGCAGCTTCTGGGGGCAAATAATTGACACCATATATTTT.